This is a list of T cell receptor beta chains from one sample in a study of cytomegalovirus exposure and HLA in healthy donors. Only in-frame clones appear in the TCRdb table, and some are missing; sequencing was by immunoSEQ multiplex PCR. The sample includes over 150,000 clones, roughly three quarters of them seen just once. The specimen was PBMCs. Every receptor here comes from a woman between 45 and 65 years old in good health and CMV-seropositive. Each CDR3 is given with its conserved first and last residue. A D gene is named only where the DNA matches it firmly. Expanded clones get a size class; other rows say once, few or many, or leave the size out.

D: TRBD1
J: TRBJ1-2
size: few
V: TRBV9
CDR3: CASSVEAGTGVDGYTF
DNA: TGTGCCAGCAGCGTAGAGGCCGGGACAGGGGTTGATGGCTACACCTTC

D: -
J: TRBJ1-1
size: -
V: TRBV4-3
CDR3: CASRQGQWGEAFF
DNA: TGCGCCAGCAGACAGGGTCAGTGGGGTGAAGCTTTCTTT

D: -
J: TRBJ2-1
size: -
V: TRBV19
CDR3: CASSKTRLRSASSYNEQFF
DNA: TGTGCCAGTAGTAAGACTAGATTGAGGTCCGCGTCGTCCTACAATGAGCAGTTCTTC

D: -
J: TRBJ2-7
size: -
V: TRBV9
CDR3: CASSVAAVPYEQYF
DNA: TGTGCCAGCAGCGTGGCGGCGGTCCCCTACGAGCAGTACTTC

D: TRBD1
J: TRBJ2-1
size: few
V: TRBV5-1
CDR3: CASSLLGTDQVSIYNEQFF
DNA: TGCGCCAGCAGCTTGTTAGGGACAGACCAAGTTTCTATCTACAATGAGCAGTTCTTC

D: TRBD2
J: TRBJ2-5
size: -
V: TRBV10-3
CDR3: CAISEGGEQETQYF
DNA: TGTGCCATCAGTGAGGGGGGGGAGCAAGAGACCCAGTACTTC

D: TRBD2
J: TRBJ2-3
size: once
V: TRBV10-3
CDR3: CAVLPGLAEITDTQYF
DNA: TGTGCCGTCCTCCCGGGGCTAGCGGAAATCACAGATACGCAGTATTTT

D: TRBD2
J: TRBJ2-7
size: -
V: TRBV28
CDR3: CASRGLAGPYEQYF
DNA: TGTGCCAGCCGTGGACTAGCGGGACCCTACGAGCAGTACTTC

D: -
J: TRBJ1-1
size: -
V: TRBV25-1
CDR3: CASSEYWTDTEAFF
DNA: TGTGCCAGCAGTGAATACTGGACAGACACTGAAGCTTTCTTT

D: -
J: TRBJ2-6
size: once
V: TRBV30
CDR3: CAWSVRQTSSGANVLTF
DNA: TGTGCCTGGAGTGTACGACAGACCAGCTCTGGGGCCAACGTCCTGACTTTC

D: TRBD1
J: TRBJ2-5
size: -
V: TRBV5-6
CDR3: CASSYRAGTGYQETQYF
DNA: TGTGCCAGCAGCTACCGAGCCGGGACAGGGTACCAAGAGACCCAGTACTTC

D: -
J: TRBJ2-1
size: -
V: TRBV6-6
CDR3: CASSPLGAGFNEQFF
DNA: TGTGCCAGCAGCCCGCTAGGGGCAGGATTCAATGAGCAGTTCTTC

D: -
J: TRBJ1-5
size: once
V: TRBV30
CDR3: CAWTHSHYSNQPQHF
DNA: TGTGCCTGGACTCATTCGCACTATAGCAATCAGCCCCAGCATTTT

D: -
J: TRBJ1-2
size: -
V: TRBV9
CDR3: CASSVDPGGNYGYTF
DNA: TGTGCCAGCAGCGTAGATCCGGGGGGGAACTATGGCTACACCTTC

D: -
J: TRBJ2-7
size: -
V: TRBV14
CDR3: CASSQDGDWTSYEQYF
DNA: TGTGCCAGCAGCCAAGATGGGGACTGGACTTCCTACGAGCAGTACTTC

D: -
J: TRBJ2-5
size: -
V: TRBV5-1
CDR3: CASSLGAQETQYF
DNA: TGCGCCAGCAGCCTGGGAGCCCAAGAGACCCAGTACTTC

D: -
J: TRBJ2-4
size: few
V: TRBV4-3
CDR3: CASSQLVPKNIQYF
DNA: TGCGCCAGCAGCCAACTAGTCCCCAAAAACATTCAGTACTTC

D: TRBD2
J: TRBJ2-1
size: -
V: TRBV6-6
CDR3: CASSYRRTSDEQFF
DNA: TGTGCCAGCAGTTACAGGAGGACTAGCGATGAGCAGTTCTTC

D: -
J: TRBJ1-3
size: -
V: TRBV21-1
CDR3: CASSPGQSSGNTIYF
DNA: TGTGCCAGCAGCCCGGGACAGAGCTCTGGAAACACCATATATTTT

D: TRBD1
J: TRBJ1-2
size: -
V: TRBV9
CDR3: CASSAGTGNYGYTF
DNA: TGTGCCAGCAGCGCCGGGACAGGGAACTATGGCTACACCTTC

D: -
J: TRBJ2-7
size: few
V: TRBV19
CDR3: CASSGARAWPYEQYF
DNA: TGTGCCAGTAGTGGAGCCAGGGCTTGGCCCTACGAGCAGTACTTC

D: TRBD2
J: TRBJ2-3
size: -
V: TRBV5-4
CDR3: CASSLSGSATDTQYF
DNA: TGTGCCAGCAGCCTTAGCGGGAGTGCCACAGATACGCAGTATTTT

D: TRBD1
J: TRBJ1-1
size: once
V: TRBV25-1
CDR3: CASRRDRGRNTEAFF
DNA: TGTGCCAGCAGGAGGGACAGGGGACGGAACACTGAAGCTTTCTTT

D: TRBD1
J: TRBJ1-4
size: -
V: TRBV5-4
CDR3: CASSEGAANEKLFF
DNA: TGTGCCAGCAGCGAGGGGGCGGCTAATGAAAAACTGTTTTTT

D: TRBD2
J: TRBJ2-2
size: -
V: TRBV5-4
CDR3: CASNNCALGLASNTGELFF
DNA: TGTGCCAGCAACAACTGCGCCCTGGGACTAGCGAGCAACACCGGGGAGCTGTTTTTT

D: TRBD1
J: TRBJ1-4
size: -
V: TRBV5-1
CDR3: CASSPEWTGGVGTNEKLFF
DNA: TGCGCCAGCAGCCCCGAGTGGACAGGGGGCGTAGGAACTAATGAAAAACTGTTTTTT

D: TRBD1
J: TRBJ2-3
size: -
V: TRBV7-2
CDR3: CASGRTGRPDTQYF
DNA: TGTGCCAGCGGCCGGACAGGGAGGCCAGATACGCAGTATTTT

D: -
J: TRBJ1-2
size: -
V: TRBV19
CDR3: CASSINGDWNYGYTF
DNA: TGTGCCAGTAGTATAAACGGGGACTGGAACTATGGCTACACCTTC

D: -
J: TRBJ2-5
size: -
V: TRBV5-1
CDR3: CASSLQAGQETQYF
DNA: TGCGCCAGCAGCTTGCAGGCGGGCCAAGAGACCCAGTACTTC

D: TRBD1
J: TRBJ1-2
size: once
V: TRBV18
CDR3: CASSPTGGDYGYTF
DNA: TGTGCCAGCTCACCGACAGGGGGAGACTATGGCTACACCTTC

D: TRBD2
J: TRBJ2-1
size: -
V: TRBV6-6
CDR3: CASSPTAGGPYNEQFF
DNA: TGTGCCAGCAGTCCGACGGCGGGGGGGCCTTACAATGAGCAGTTCTTC

D: -
J: TRBJ2-7
size: -
V: TRBV2
CDR3: CASSVDSSYEQYF
DNA: TGTGCCAGCAGTGTAGACAGCTCCTACGAGCAGTACTTC

D: -
J: TRBJ1-5
size: -
V: TRBV10-3
CDR3: CAISETLGGLQHF
DNA: TGTGCCATCAGTGAAACTTTGGGGGGTCTCCAGCATTTT

D: -
J: TRBJ1-4
size: -
V: TRBV19
CDR3: CASSLSPGGNEKLFF
DNA: TGTGCCAGTAGCTTAAGTCCCGGCGGGAATGAAAAACTGTTTTTT

D: TRBD1
J: TRBJ1-4
size: -
V: TRBV19
CDR3: CASTPSGTGREKLFF
DNA: TGTGCCAGTACCCCCTCCGGGACAGGAAGGGAAAAACTGTTTTTT

D: TRBD1
J: TRBJ2-7
size: -
V: TRBV19
CDR3: CASSSRGFRTGKVDEQYF
DNA: TGTGCCAGTAGTAGTCGTGGTTTCCGGACAGGGAAGGTGGACGAGCAGTACTTC

D: TRBD2
J: TRBJ2-3
size: -
V: TRBV7-2
CDR3: CASSLADLAVQYF
DNA: TGTGCCAGCAGCTTAGCGGATCTAGCGGTGCAGTATTTT

D: -
J: TRBJ1-2
size: -
V: TRBV5-1
CDR3: CASSLREYDYGYTF
DNA: TGCGCCAGCAGCTTGCGCGAATACGACTATGGCTACACCTTC

D: TRBD2
J: TRBJ2-3
size: -
V: TRBV10-1
CDR3: CASRGGRGAGDTQYF
DNA: TGCGCCAGCCGGGGGGGGAGGGGCGCCGGAGATACGCAGTATTTT

D: -
J: TRBJ2-4
size: -
V: TRBV30
CDR3: CAWTTGNKNSQYF
DNA: TGTGCCTGGACTACAGGGAACAAAAACAGTCAGTACTTC

D: TRBD1
J: TRBJ2-7
size: -
V: TRBV6-5
CDR3: CASSYSFVRQGSEQYF
DNA: TGTGCCAGCAGTTACTCCTTTGTCAGACAGGGGAGCGAGCAGTACTTC

D: -
J: TRBJ1-2
size: -
V: TRBV6-1
CDR3: CASSPHTGSPYGYTF
DNA: TGTGCCAGCAGTCCCCATACTGGGAGCCCCTATGGCTACACCTTC

D: TRBD1
J: TRBJ1-6
size: -
V: TRBV11-3
CDR3: CASSLMTGGNSPLHF
DNA: TGTGCCAGCAGCTTAATGACAGGGGGGAATTCACCCCTCCACTTT

D: TRBD1
J: TRBJ1-5
size: few
V: TRBV5-3
CDR3: CARGRDREGNQPQHF
DNA: TGTGCCCGCGGGCGGGACAGGGAGGGCAATCAGCCCCAGCATTTT

D: -
J: TRBJ1-1
size: -
V: TRBV29-1
CDR3: CSVDTTGEAFF
DNA: TGCAGCGTGGACACGACAGGAGAAGCTTTCTTT

D: TRBD2
J: TRBJ2-1
size: -
V: TRBV30
CDR3: CAWRGTSGYNEQFF
DNA: TGTGCCTGGAGGGGGACTAGCGGGTACAATGAGCAGTTCTTC

D: TRBD2
J: TRBJ2-5
size: few
V: TRBV5-1
CDR3: CASSWQAGDQETQYF
DNA: TGCGCCAGCAGCTGGCAGGCGGGGGATCAAGAGACCCAGTACTTC